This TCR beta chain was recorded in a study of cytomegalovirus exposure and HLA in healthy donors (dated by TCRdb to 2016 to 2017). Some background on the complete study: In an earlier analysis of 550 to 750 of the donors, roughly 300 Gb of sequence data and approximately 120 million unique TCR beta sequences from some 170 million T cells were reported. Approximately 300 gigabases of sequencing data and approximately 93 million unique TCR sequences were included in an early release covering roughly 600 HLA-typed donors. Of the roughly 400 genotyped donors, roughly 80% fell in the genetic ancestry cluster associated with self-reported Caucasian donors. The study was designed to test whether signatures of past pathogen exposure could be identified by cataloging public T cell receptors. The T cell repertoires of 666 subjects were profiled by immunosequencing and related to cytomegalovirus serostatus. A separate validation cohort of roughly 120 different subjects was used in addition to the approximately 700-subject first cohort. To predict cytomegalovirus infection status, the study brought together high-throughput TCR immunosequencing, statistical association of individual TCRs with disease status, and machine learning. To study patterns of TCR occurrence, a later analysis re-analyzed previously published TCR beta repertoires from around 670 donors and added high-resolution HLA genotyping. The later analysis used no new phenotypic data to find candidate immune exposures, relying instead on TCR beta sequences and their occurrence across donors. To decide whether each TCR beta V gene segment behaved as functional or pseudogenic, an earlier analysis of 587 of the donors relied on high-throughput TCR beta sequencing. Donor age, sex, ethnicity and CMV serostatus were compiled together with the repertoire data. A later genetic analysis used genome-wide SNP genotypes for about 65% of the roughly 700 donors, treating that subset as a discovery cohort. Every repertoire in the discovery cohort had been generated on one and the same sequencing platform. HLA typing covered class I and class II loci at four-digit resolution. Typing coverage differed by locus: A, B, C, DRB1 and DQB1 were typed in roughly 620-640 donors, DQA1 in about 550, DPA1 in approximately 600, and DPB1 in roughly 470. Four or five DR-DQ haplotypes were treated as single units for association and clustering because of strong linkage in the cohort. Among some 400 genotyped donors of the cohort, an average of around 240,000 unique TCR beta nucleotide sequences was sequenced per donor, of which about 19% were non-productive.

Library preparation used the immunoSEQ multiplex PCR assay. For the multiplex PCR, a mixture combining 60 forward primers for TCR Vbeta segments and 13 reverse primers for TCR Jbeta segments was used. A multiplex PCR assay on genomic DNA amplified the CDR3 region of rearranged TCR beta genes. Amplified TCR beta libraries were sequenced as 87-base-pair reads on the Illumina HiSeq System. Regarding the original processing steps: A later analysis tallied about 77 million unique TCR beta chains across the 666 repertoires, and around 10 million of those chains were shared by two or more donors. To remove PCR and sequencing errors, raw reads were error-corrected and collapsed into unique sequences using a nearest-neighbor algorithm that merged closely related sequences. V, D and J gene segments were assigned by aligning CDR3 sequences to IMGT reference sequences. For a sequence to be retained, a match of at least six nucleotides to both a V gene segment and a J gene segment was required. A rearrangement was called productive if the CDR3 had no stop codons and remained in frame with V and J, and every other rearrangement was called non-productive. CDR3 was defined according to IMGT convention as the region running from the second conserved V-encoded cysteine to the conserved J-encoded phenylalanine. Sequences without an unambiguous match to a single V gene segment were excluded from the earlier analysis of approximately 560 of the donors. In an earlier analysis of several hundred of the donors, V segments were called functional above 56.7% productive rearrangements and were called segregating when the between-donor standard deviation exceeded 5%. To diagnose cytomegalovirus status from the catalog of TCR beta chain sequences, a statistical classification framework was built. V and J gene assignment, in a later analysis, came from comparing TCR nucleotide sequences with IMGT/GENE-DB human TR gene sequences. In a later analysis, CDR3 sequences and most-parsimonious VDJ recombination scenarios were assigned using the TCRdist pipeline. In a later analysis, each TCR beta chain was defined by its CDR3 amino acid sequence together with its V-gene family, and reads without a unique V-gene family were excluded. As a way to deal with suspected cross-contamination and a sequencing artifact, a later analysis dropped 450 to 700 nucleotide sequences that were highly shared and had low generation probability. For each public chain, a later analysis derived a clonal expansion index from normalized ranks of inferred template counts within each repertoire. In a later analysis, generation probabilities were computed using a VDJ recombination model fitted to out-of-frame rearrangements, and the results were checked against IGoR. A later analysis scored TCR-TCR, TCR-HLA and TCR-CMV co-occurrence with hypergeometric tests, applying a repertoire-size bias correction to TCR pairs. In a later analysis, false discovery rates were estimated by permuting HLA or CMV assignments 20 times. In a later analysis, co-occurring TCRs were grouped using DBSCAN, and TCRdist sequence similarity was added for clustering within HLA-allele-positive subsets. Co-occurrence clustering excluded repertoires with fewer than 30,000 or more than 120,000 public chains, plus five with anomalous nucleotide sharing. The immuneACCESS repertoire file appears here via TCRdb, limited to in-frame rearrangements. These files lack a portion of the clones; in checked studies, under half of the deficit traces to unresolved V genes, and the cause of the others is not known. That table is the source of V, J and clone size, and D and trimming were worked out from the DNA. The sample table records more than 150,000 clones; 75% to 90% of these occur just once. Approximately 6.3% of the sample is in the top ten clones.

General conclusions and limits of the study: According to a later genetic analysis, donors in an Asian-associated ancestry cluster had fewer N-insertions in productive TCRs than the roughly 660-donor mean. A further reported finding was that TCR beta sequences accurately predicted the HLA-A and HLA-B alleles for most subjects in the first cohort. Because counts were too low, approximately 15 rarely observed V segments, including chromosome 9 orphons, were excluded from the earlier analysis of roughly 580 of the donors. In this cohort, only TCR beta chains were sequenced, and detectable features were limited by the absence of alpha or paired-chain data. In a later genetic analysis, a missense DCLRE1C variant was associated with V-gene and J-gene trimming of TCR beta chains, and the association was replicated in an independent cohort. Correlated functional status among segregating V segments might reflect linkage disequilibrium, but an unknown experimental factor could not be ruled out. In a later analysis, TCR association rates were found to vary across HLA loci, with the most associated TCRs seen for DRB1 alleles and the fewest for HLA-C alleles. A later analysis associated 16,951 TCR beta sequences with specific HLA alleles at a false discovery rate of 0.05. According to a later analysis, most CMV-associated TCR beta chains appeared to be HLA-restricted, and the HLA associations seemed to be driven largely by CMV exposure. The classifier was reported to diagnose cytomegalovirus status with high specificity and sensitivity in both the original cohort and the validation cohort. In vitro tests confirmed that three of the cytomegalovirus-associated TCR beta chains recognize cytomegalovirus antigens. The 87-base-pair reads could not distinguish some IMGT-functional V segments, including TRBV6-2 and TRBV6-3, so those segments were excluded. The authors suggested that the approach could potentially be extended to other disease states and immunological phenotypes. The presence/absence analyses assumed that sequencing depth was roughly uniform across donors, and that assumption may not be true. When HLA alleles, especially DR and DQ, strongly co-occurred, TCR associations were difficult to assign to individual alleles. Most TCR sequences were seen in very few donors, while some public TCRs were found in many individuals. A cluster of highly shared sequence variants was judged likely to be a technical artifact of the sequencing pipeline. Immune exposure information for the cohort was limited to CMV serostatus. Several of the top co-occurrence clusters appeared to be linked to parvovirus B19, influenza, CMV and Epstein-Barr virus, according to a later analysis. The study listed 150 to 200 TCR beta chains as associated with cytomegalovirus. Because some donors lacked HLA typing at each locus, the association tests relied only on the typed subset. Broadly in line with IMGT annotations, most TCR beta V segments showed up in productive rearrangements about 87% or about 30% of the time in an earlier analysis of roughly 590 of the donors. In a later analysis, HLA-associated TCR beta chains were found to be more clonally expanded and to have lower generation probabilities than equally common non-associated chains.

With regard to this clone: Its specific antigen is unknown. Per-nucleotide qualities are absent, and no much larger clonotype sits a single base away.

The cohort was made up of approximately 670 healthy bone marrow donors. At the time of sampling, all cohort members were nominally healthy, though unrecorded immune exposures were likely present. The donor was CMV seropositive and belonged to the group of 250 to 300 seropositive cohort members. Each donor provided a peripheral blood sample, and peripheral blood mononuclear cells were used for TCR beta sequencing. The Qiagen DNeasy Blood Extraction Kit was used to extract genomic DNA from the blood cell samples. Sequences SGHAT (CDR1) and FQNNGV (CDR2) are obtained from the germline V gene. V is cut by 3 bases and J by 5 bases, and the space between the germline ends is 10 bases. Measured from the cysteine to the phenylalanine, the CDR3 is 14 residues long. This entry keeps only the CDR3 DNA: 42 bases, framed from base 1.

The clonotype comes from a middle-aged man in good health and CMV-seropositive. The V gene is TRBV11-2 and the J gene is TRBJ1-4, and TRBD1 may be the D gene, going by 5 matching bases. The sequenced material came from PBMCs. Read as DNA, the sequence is TGTGCCAGCAGCTTCCGACAGCTAAATGAAAAACTGTTTTTT. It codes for CASSFRQLNEKLFF.